Presented here are 6 T cell receptor beta chains from one specimen sequenced in a study of blood T cells in healthy people across ages. Together with a sample-barcoded 5' primer, a J-beta primer mix was included in a second PCR lasting about 7 to 11 cycles. TCRdb re-derived calls from the 5' RACE reads in MiXCR, one entry per CDR3 protein. The sample gives some 700,000 distinct CDR3 sequences, roughly 43% of which show up once; roughly 19% is in the top ten. Sample: blood. The receptors shown here come from a woman in her fifties or sixties in good health.

The rearrangement joins TRBV12-3 or TRBV12-4 to TRBJ1-1; D perhaps matches TRBD1 (6 bases). This CDR3 is built from 18 residues. The V end lost 2 bases, the J end lost 3 bases, and 22 bases lay between the germline ends. CDR3 sequence reads: CASSLNSGRGTRYTEAFF. Written as DNA, the CDR3 is TGTGCCAGCAGTTTAAACTCGGGCAGGGGAACACGGTACACTGAAGCTTTCTTT.

The chain links TRBV12-3 or TRBV12-4 to TRBJ1-5; TRBD1 might be the D (5 bases). Trimming took 0 bases from V and 5 from J, leaving 11 bases between them. The CDR3 spans 15 residues. The CDR3 bases are TGTGCCAGCAGTTTAGCAGCAGGGCCGGATCAGCCCCAGCATTTT. Its protein product is CASSLAAGPDQPQHF.

J is TRBJ2-1 and V is TRBV20-1, with 8 bases fitting TRBD2. The end of the DNA fits TRBJ2-7 better, so the J call may be wrong. The CDR3 sequence is 13 residues long. From germline, CDR1 is DFQATT and CDR2 SNEGSKA (reference sequence). Here the CDR3 DNA reads TGCAGTGCCCGGGGGGGCATCTACAATGAGCAGTACTTC. It specifies CSARGGIYNEQYF.

In the case of this clonotype: Its ends do not fully match the called genes, so a read error is possible. This chain uses TRBV3-1 with TRBJ2-5, with 8 nucleotides matching TRBD2. Germline lookup yields CDR1 LGHDT and CDR2 YNNKEL (reference sequence). The CDR3 has 16 amino acids. In nucleotides, the CDR3 is TGTACCAGCAGCCCGAATGGGCTAGCGGGCGGAGAGACCCAGTACTTC. Translating gives CTSSPNGLAGGETQYF.

This clonotype was seen repeatedly, ten times or more. The chain links TRBV12-3 or TRBV12-4 to TRBJ2-5; 10 positions match TRBD2. The CDR3 length is 14 residues. V gave up 6 bases and J gave up 3 bases; unmatched junction bases: 4. CDR3 in DNA: TGTGCCAGCAGGCTAAGCGGGGGGGAAGAGACCCAGTACTTC. It codes for CASRLSGGEETQYF.

This sequence joins TRBV4-1 and TRBJ2-3; 9 nucleotides align to TRBD2. The CDR3 has 16 residues. Germline V gene sequence: CDR1 MGHRA, CDR2 YSYEKL. V dropped 1 base and J dropped 3; count of bases not matched to a gene: 5. The CDR3 region is CASSQGVAGDTDTQYF. Written as DNA, the CDR3 is TGCGCCAGCAGCCAAGGGGTAGCGGGGGATACAGATACGCAGTATTTT.